Shown below are 10 T cell receptor beta chains from a single sample sequenced in a study of post-analysis software for immune sequencing data. Overall study findings and caveats: In patients, TRBV5-6, TRBV5-1 and TRBV20-1 belonged to five or six TRBV segments found more frequently than in controls.

The TCR beta cDNA libraries contained unique molecular identifiers. One entry per CDR3 protein, called by TCRdb with MiXCR from the PCR reads. The table lists 450,000 to 700,000 distinct CDR3 sequences, roughly 40% of them singletons, with more than 1.5% in the top ten. Antigen specificity for these receptors is unknown. Sequences were obtained from blood. The receptor set was obtained from a girl aged 5-17 years with multiple sclerosis.

The rearrangement uses TRBV7-9 and TRBJ1-2; D call uncertain. This CDR3 spans 15 amino acids. In germline, CDR1 is SEHNR, CDR2 FQNEAQ (reference sequence). V was pared by 1 base and J by 8 bases, with 17 bases between. Here the CDR3 DNA reads TGTGCCAGCAGCTTAGAGCGGACGACAATGAGCGGCTACACCTTC. Its protein is CASSLERTTMSGYTF.

The V and J genes are TRBV27 and TRBJ1-2; D unresolved. Trimming took off 0 bases at V and 2 bases at J, with 10 bases between the two ends. The CDR3 spans 15 residues. Germline CDR1 MNHEY, CDR2 SMNVEV (reference sequence). CDR3 nucleotides: TGTGCCAGCAGTTTATCATCTCCGAGCAACTATGGCTACACCTTC. Its protein is CASSLSSPSNYGYTF.

V gene TRBV4-1 combines with J gene TRBJ2-7; 10 nucleotides line up with TRBD1. V shed 4 bases and J 3 bases; nucleotides not matched to a gene: 6. The CDR3 spans 15 residues. CDR1 is MGHRA, CDR2 YSYEKL, per germline. In DNA, the CDR3 is TGCGCCAGCAGCCCCACGGACAGGGGGGGCTACGAGCAGTACTTC. Protein sequence: CASSPTDRGGYEQYF.

The rearrangement uses TRBV10-3 and TRBJ2-7; no firm D call. The germline gives CDR1 ENHRY, CDR2 SYGVKD. V shed 4 bases and J shed 2 bases, with 12 bases lying between them. This CDR3 is built from 14 residues. The CDR3 nucleotides are TGTGCCATCAGTGGACTCTCGGGTCCCTACGAGCAGTACTTC. Protein: CAISGLSGPYEQYF.

This clonotype occurred a few times. This chain connects TRBV7-2 to TRBJ2-6; 7 bases line up with TRBD2. Germline-derived CDR1 and CDR2 are SGHTA and FQGNSA. Trimming took 5 bases from V and 0 from J; bases not matched to a gene: 7. This CDR3 is built from 17 residues. CDR3 sequence reads: CASSVPWGGSGANVLTF. CDR3 sequence (DNA): TGTGCCAGCAGCGTTCCTTGGGGGGGCTCTGGGGCCAACGTCCTGACTTTC.

To note about this clonotype: The junction departs from germline at one end; a sequencing error may be responsible. The chain couples TRBV11-2 to TRBJ2-1, with TRBD1 matching 7 bases. Germline CDR1 SGHAT, CDR2 FQNNGV. The CDR3 has 14 residues. For the CDR3, the DNA is TGTGCCAGCAGAAGGGGGCGGACCTACAATGAGCGGTTCTTC. Protein sequence: CASRRGRTYNERFF.

V is TRBV4-2 and J is TRBJ2-4; TRBD2 matches at 10 bases. The J call is doubtful: the DNA matches TRBJ2-7 better. Germline V lookup: CDR1 LGHNA, CDR2 YNFKEQ. This CDR3 has 12 amino acids. The CDR3 coding sequence is TGTGCCAGCAGAGTAGCGGGAGGCGAGCAGTACTTC. Residues: CASRVAGGEQYF.

This clonotype has a handful of counts. This chain connects TRBV9 to TRBJ2-3; TRBD2 aligns across 14 bases. With 3 bases clipped from V and 5 bases from J, the junction kept 5 bases outside the gene matches. Germline CDR1 is SGDLS and CDR2 is YYNGEE. The CDR3 is 16 residues long. The CDR3 region is CASSAGLAGGKDTQYF. The DNA of the CDR3 is TGTGCCAGCAGCGCCGGACTAGCGGGAGGAAAAGATACGCAGTATTTT.

This chain links TRBV7-2 with TRBJ2-3; 8 nucleotides line up with TRBD2. Unmatched junction bases numbered 16, after V lost 3 bases and J lost 8 bases. Germline values: CDR1 SGHTA, CDR2 FQGNSA. The CDR3 is 17 amino acids. CDR3 residues: CASSLGPSGGRRPTQYF. The CDR3 nucleotides are TGTGCCAGCAGCTTGGGCCCGAGCGGGGGCCGTAGGCCTACGCAGTATTTT. Supplemented by reference TRBV7-2 and TRBJ2-3, the full variable domain reads GAGVSQSPSNKVTEKGKDVELRCDPISGHTALYWYRQSLGQGLEFLIYFQGNSAPDKSGLPSDRFSAERTGGSVSTLTIQRTQQEDSAVYLCASSLGPSGGRRPTQYFGPGTRLTVL.

The J gene is TRBJ1-6, the V gene TRBV7-6; perhaps TRBD1 as D (5 bases). This CDR3 contains 14 residues. The V gene lost 1 base and the J gene lost 7 bases, with 8 bases spanning the gap. Germline values: CDR1 SGHVS, CDR2 FNYEAQ. The CDR3 sequence: CASSLVQANSPLHF. CDR3 sequence (DNA): TGTGCCAGCAGCTTAGTACAGGCCAATTCACCCCTCCACTTT.